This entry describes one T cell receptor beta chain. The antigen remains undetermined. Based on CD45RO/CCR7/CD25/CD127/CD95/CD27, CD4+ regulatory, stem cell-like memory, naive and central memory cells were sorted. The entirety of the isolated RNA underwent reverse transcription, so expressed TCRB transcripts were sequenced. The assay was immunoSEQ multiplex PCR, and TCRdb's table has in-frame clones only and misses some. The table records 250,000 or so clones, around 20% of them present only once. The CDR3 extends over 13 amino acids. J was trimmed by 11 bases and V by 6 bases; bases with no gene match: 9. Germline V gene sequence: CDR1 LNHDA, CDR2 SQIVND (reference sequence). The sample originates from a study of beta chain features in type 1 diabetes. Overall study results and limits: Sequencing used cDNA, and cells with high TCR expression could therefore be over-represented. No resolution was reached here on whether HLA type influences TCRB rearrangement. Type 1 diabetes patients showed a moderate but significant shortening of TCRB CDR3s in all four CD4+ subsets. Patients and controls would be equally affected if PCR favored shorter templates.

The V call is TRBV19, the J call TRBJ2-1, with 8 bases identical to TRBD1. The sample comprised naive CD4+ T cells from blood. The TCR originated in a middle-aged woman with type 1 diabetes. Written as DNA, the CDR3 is TGTGCCAGTAGCGGACAGGGATCGGGTCAGCAGTTCTTC. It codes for CASSGQGSGQQFF.